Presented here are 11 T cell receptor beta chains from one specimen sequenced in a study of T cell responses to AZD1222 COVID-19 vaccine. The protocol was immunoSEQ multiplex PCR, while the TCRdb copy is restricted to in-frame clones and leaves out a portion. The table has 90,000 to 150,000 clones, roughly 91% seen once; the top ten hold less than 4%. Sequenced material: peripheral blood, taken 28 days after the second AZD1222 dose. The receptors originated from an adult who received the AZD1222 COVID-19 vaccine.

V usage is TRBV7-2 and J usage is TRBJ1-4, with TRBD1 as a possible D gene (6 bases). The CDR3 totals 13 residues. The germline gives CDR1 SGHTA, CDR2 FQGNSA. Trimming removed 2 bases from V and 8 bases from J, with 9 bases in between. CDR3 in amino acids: CASSLTGREKLFF. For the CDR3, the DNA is TGTGCCAGCAGCTTAACAGGGCGGGAAAAACTGTTTTTT.

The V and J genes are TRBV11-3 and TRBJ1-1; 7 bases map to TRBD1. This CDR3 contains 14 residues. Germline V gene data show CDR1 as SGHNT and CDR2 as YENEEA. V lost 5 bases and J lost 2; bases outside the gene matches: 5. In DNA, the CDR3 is TGTGCCAGCAGCCCCGGACAGGCTAACACTGAAGCTTTCTTT. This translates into CASSPGQANTEAFF.

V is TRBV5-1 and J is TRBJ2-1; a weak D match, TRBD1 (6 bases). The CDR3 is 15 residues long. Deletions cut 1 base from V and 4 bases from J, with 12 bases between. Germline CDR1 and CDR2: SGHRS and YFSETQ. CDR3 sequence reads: CASSLLQQGYNEQFF. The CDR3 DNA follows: TGCGCCAGCAGCTTGCTGCAACAGGGTTACAATGAGCAGTTCTTC.

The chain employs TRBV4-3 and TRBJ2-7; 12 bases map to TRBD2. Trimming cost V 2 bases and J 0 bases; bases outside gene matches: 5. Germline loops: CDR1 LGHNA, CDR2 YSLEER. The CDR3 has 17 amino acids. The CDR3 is CASSQRLAGEYSYEQYF. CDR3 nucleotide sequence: TGCGCCAGCAGCCAAAGACTAGCGGGGGAATACTCCTACGAGCAGTACTTC.

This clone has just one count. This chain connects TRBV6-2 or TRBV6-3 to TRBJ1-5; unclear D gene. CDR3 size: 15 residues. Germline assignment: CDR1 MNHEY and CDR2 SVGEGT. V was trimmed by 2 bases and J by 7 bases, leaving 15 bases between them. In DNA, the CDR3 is TGTGCCAGCAGTTACCCCCTTTCGTTCGGGCAGCCCCAGCATTTT. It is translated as CASSYPLSFGQPQHF.

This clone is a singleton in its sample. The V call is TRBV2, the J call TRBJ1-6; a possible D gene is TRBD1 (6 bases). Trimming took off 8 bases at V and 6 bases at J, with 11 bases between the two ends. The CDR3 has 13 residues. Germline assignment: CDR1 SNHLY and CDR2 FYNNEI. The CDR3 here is CASGRGTNSPLHF. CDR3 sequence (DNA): TGTGCCAGCGGCAGGGGAACTAATTCACCCCTCCACTTT.

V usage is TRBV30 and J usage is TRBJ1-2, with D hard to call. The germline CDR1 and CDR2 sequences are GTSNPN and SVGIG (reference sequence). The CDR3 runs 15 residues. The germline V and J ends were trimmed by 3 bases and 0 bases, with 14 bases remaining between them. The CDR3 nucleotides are TGTGCCTGGAGAGGCCCAGACCGAGCTAACTATGGCTACACCTTC. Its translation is CAWRGPDRANYGYTF.

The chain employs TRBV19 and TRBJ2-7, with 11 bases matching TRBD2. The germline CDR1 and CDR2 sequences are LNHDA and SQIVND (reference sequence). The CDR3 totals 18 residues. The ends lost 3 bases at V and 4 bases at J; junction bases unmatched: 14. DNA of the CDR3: TGTGCCAGTAGTATTTCCATGGGACTAGCGGAGCCGTTTTACGAGCAGTACTTC. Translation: CASSISMGLAEPFYEQYF.

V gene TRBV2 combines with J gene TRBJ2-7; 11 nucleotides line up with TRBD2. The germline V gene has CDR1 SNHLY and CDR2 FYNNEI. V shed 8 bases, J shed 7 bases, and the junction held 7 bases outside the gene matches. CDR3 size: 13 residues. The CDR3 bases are TGTGCCAGCTTACTAGCGGGGGCTTCTGAGCAGTACTTC. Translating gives CASLLAGASEQYF. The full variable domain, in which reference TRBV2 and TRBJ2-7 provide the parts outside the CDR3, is EPEVTQTPSHQVTQMGQEVILRCVPISNHLYFYWYRQILGQKVEFLVSFYNNEISEKSEIFDDQFSVERPDGSNFTLKIRSTKLEDSAMYFCASLLAGASEQYFGPGTRLTVT.

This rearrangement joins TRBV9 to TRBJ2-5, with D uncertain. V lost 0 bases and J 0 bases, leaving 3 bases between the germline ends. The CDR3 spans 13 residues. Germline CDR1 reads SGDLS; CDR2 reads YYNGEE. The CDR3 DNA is TGTGCCAGCAGCGTAGCCGACCAAGAGACCCAGTACTTC. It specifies CASSVADQETQYF.

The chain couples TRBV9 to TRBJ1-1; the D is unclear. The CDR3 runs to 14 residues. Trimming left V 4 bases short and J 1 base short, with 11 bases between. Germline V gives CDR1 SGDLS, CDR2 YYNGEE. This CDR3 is CASSTDGWNTEAFF. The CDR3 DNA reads TGTGCCAGCAGCACGGACGGTTGGAACACTGAAGCTTTCTTT.